Listed below are T cell receptor beta chains from one sample, sequenced in a study of blood T cell repertoires in COVID-19. The protocol was immunoSEQ multiplex PCR, while the TCRdb copy is restricted to in-frame clones and leaves out a portion. The repertoire consists of 180,000 or so clones, with 75% to 90% occurring once and the leading ten covering roughly 8.2%. Sequencing used peripheral blood. Every receptor here comes from a woman aged 60 to 75 with acute or convalescent COVID-19. Both conserved end residues are part of each CDR3. A D gene is named only where the DNA matches it firmly. The size of a clone is reported for some rows only, either as once, few or many, or as a class for expanded clones.

TRBV12-3/TRBV12-4	TRBD1	TRBJ1-1	NA	CASSRDRGAEAFF	TGTGCCAGCAGTCGTGACAGGGGGGCTGAAGCTTTCTTT
TRBV2	TRBD1	TRBJ1-5	NA	CASRERTGSNQPQHF	TGTGCCAGCAGGGAAAGGACAGGTAGCAATCAGCCCCAGCATTTT
TRBV10-1	NA	TRBJ2-2	few	CASSESIGANTGELFF	TGCGCCAGCAGTGAGTCGATAGGGGCGAACACCGGGGAGCTGTTTTTT
TRBV7-6	TRBD1	TRBJ2-3	NA	CASSRPGQGEYTQYF	TGTGCCAGCAGCCGTCCTGGACAGGGGGAGTATACGCAGTATTTT
TRBV4-2	NA	TRBJ1-1	NA	CASSRQVMNTEAFF	TGTGCCAGCAGCCGGCAAGTGATGAACACTGAAGCTTTCTTT
TRBV27	TRBD1	TRBJ2-1	NA	CASSLPGTVNEQFF	TGTGCCAGCAGTTTACCCGGGACAGTCAATGAGCAGTTCTTC
TRBV6-5	NA	TRBJ1-2	NA	CASSSSRILAGGYTF	TGTGCCAGCAGTTCGTCCAGGATCTTGGCAGGCGGCTACACCTTC
TRBV10-3	TRBD1	TRBJ2-1	NA	CAIRAGQDNEQFF	TGTGCCATCAGAGCCGGACAGGACAATGAGCAGTTCTTC
TRBV4-2	TRBD1	TRBJ1-2	NA	CASSQENWDRSYGYTF	TGTGCCAGCAGCCAAGAGAATTGGGACAGGAGCTATGGCTACACCTTC
TRBV10-3	TRBD2	TRBJ2-3	NA	CAISNGLAGGQDTQYF	TGTGCCATCAGTAACGGACTAGCGGGAGGACAGGATACGCAGTATTTT
TRBV6-6	NA	TRBJ2-3	few	CASSLGLRSTDTQYF	TGTGCCAGCAGTCTGGGACTCCGAAGCACAGATACGCAGTATTTT
TRBV18	TRBD1	TRBJ1-3	few	CASSPRTGRVGNTIYF	TGTGCCAGCTCACCACGGACAGGGAGAGTTGGAAACACCATATATTTT
TRBV19	NA	TRBJ1-6	NA	CASSIDRDSPLHF	TGTGCCAGTAGTATAGACAGGGATTCACCCCTCCACTTT
TRBV12-3/TRBV12-4	NA	TRBJ1-1	NA	CASSLQVNTEAFF	TGTGCCAGCAGTCTACAGGTGAACACTGAAGCTTTCTTT
TRBV11-2	NA	TRBJ2-1	NA	CASSLRMGSERRGYNEQFF	TGTGCCAGCAGCCTCCGTATGGGATCGGAACGCCGGGGCTACAATGAGCAGTTCTTC
TRBV9	NA	TRBJ2-2	NA	CASSSTGANTGELFF	TGTGCCAGCAGTTCTACAGGTGCCAACACCGGGGAGCTGTTTTTT
TRBV5-8	TRBD1	TRBJ1-1	NA	CARDQGVEAFF	TGTGCCAGGGACCAGGGGGTGGAAGCTTTCTTT